This TCR beta chain was found in a study of cytomegalovirus exposure and HLA in healthy donors (dated by TCRdb to about 2017). Looking at the study overall: An earlier analysis of some 500 of the donors reported 250 to 300 Gb of sequence data and roughly 100 million unique TCR beta sequences from about 200 million T cells. Besides the first cohort of roughly 640 subjects, a separate validation cohort made up of some 110 different subjects was used. The genetic ancestry cluster associated with self-reported Caucasian donors included 81% of the approximately 400 genotyped donors. The number of donors typed differed by locus, with roughly 620-630 for A, B, C, DRB1 and DQB1, around 500 for DQA1, 606 for DPA1, and some 440 for DPB1. An early release covering approximately 600 HLA-typed donors comprised about 310 gigabases of sequencing data and around 86 million unique TCR sequences. HLA typing included class I and class II loci at four-digit resolution. The study aimed to test whether signatures of past pathogen exposure could be identified by cataloging public T cell receptors. The later analysis used no new phenotypic data to find candidate immune exposures, relying instead on TCR beta sequences and their occurrence across donors. Among 300 to 500 genotyped donors of the cohort, an average of roughly 230,000 unique TCR beta nucleotide sequences was sequenced per donor, of which about 19% were non-productive. Every repertoire in the discovery cohort had been generated on one and the same sequencing platform. In an earlier analysis of around 540 of the donors, high-throughput TCR beta sequencing was used to judge whether each TCR beta V gene segment behaved as functional or pseudogenic. Donor age, sex, ethnicity and CMV serostatus were collected together with the repertoire data. High-throughput TCR immunosequencing, statistical association of individual TCRs with disease status, and machine learning were combined to predict cytomegalovirus infection status. Roughly 5 DR-DQ haplotypes were handled as single units for association and clustering, since linkage in the cohort was strong. To study patterns of TCR occurrence, a later analysis re-analyzed previously published TCR beta repertoires from 666 donors and added high-resolution HLA genotyping. The T cell repertoires of some 700 subjects were profiled by immunosequencing and related to cytomegalovirus serostatus. A later genetic analysis used genome-wide SNP genotypes for about three fifths of the roughly 700 donors, treating that subset as a discovery cohort.

Library preparation was by the immunoSEQ multiplex PCR assay. For the multiplex PCR, a mixture combining 60 forward primers for TCR Vbeta segments and 13 reverse primers for TCR Jbeta segments was used. The CDR3 region of rearranged TCR beta genes was amplified from genomic DNA by a multiplex PCR assay. On the Illumina HiSeq System, the amplified TCR beta libraries were sequenced as 87-base-pair reads. The authors' analysis ran thus. A later analysis tallied 75 million to 95 million unique TCR beta chains across the 550 to 850 repertoires, and approximately 9.9 million of those chains were shared by two or more donors. A nearest-neighbor algorithm error-corrected the raw reads and collapsed the reads into unique sequences, merging closely related sequences to remove PCR and sequencing errors. V, D and J gene segments were assigned by aligning CDR3 sequences to IMGT reference sequences. Each retained sequence needed at least a six-nucleotide match to both a V gene segment and a J gene segment. A rearrangement counted as productive if the CDR3 had no stop codons and remained in frame with V and J, and every other rearrangement counted as non-productive. Following IMGT convention, CDR3 was defined as the stretch from the second conserved V-encoded cysteine up to the conserved J-encoded phenylalanine. The earlier analysis of approximately 590 of the donors excluded any sequence lacking an unambiguous match to a single V gene segment. An earlier analysis of 500 to 700 of the donors classified V segments as functional when productive rearrangements were above 56.7% and as segregating when the standard deviation between donors was above 5%. A statistical classification framework was built for diagnosing cytomegalovirus status from the catalog of TCR beta chain sequences. A later analysis assigned V and J genes by comparing TCR nucleotide sequences with IMGT/GENE-DB human TR gene sequences. A later analysis assigned CDR3 sequences and most-parsimonious VDJ recombination scenarios with the TCRdist pipeline. A later analysis defined each TCR beta chain by its CDR3 amino acid sequence plus V-gene family, and excluded reads lacking a unique V-gene family. As a way to deal with suspected cross-contamination and a sequencing artifact, a later analysis dropped roughly 600 nucleotide sequences that were highly shared and had low generation probability. A later analysis calculated a clonal expansion index for each public chain from normalized within-repertoire ranks of inferred template counts. In a later analysis, generation probabilities were computed using a VDJ recombination model fitted to out-of-frame rearrangements, and the results were checked against IGoR. Hypergeometric tests were used in a later analysis to score TCR-TCR, TCR-HLA and TCR-CMV co-occurrence, with a repertoire-size bias correction applied to the TCR pairs. To estimate false discovery rates, a later analysis permuted the HLA or CMV assignments 20 times. In a later analysis, co-occurring TCRs were grouped with DBSCAN, and TCRdist sequence similarity was added when clustering was performed within HLA-allele-positive subsets. Repertoires with fewer than 30,000 or more than 120,000 public chains, plus five repertoires with anomalous nucleotide sharing, were excluded from co-occurrence clustering. Imported from immuneACCESS, the table was reduced by TCRdb to in-frame sequences with V and J called. These copies leave out some clones; in studies compared against another copy, an unresolved V gene accounts for under half, and the cause of the remainder is not known. The V and J calls and clone size come from that table; D and trimming were worked out from the DNA. The sample table shows under 130,000 clones, and 65% to 85% are seen once. Jointly, the top ten make up over 5% of the sample.

The junction shows trimming of 6 bases on V and 1 base on J, and the gene matches do not reach 5 bases of it. The CDR3 spans 14 residues, from the cysteine through the phenylalanine. Only CDR3 DNA remains: 42 bases, in frame from the first base. CDR1 MDHEN and CDR2 SYDVKM were looked up in the germline V gene. Findings and caveats that apply to the study as a whole: A later genetic analysis associated a missense DCLRE1C variant with V-gene and J-gene trimming of TCR beta chains, and an independent cohort replicated the association. Because HLA typing was missing for some donors at each locus, association tests included only the typed subset. The 87-base-pair reads could not distinguish some IMGT-functional V segments, including TRBV6-2 and TRBV6-3, so those segments were excluded. In a later analysis, HLA-associated TCR beta chains showed more clonal expansion and lower generation probabilities than non-associated chains that were equally common. Sequencing depth was assumed to be roughly uniform across donors in the presence/absence analyses, though that assumption may not hold. Over 15 rarely observed V segments, including chromosome 9 orphons, were excluded from the earlier analysis of about 600 of the donors because counts were too low. CMV serostatus was the only immune exposure information available for the cohort. According to a later analysis, TCR association rates differed among HLA loci, with DRB1 alleles showing the most associated TCRs and HLA-C alleles showing the fewest. Strong co-occurrence of HLA alleles, especially DR and DQ, made assigning TCR associations to individual alleles difficult. A group of highly shared sequence variants was considered likely to be a technical artifact of the sequencing pipeline. A further reported finding was that TCR beta sequences accurately predicted the HLA-A and HLA-B alleles for most subjects in the first cohort. A few of the identified cytomegalovirus-associated TCR beta chains were confirmed in vitro to be specific for cytomegalovirus antigens. A total of 150 to 200 TCR beta chains were listed by the study as associated with cytomegalovirus. In a later genetic analysis, fewer N-insertions in productive TCRs were reported among donors in an Asian-associated ancestry cluster than the approximately 630-donor mean. The cohort was sequenced for TCR beta chains only, and without alpha or paired-chain data the features that could be detected were limited. According to a later analysis, most CMV-associated TCR beta chains appeared to be HLA-restricted, and the HLA associations seemed to be driven largely by CMV exposure. Correlated functional status among segregating V segments might reflect linkage disequilibrium, but an unknown experimental factor could not be ruled out. According to a later analysis, parvovirus B19, influenza, CMV and Epstein-Barr virus appeared linked to several top co-occurrence clusters. In an earlier analysis of approximately 590 of the donors, most TCR beta V segments appeared in productive rearrangements about 87% or about 30% of the time, broadly matching IMGT annotations. The authors suggested that the approach could potentially be generalized to other disease states and immunological phenotypes. Most TCR sequences were seen in very few donors, while some public TCRs were found in many individuals. The classifier was reported to diagnose cytomegalovirus status with high specificity and sensitivity in both the original and validation cohorts. In a later analysis, some 17,000 TCR beta sequences were associated with specific HLA alleles at a false discovery rate of 0.05.

The cohort consisted of 670 or so healthy bone marrow donors. All cohort members were sampled while nominally healthy, although unrecorded immune exposures were likely present. The donor was CMV seronegative and belonged to the group of over 350 seronegative cohort members. Every donor gave a peripheral blood sample, and the peripheral blood mononuclear cells from that sample were used for TCR beta sequencing. The Qiagen DNeasy Blood Extraction Kit was used to extract genomic DNA from the blood cell samples. To note about this clone: Its antigen is unknown. No much larger clone exists at a distance of one base, and base qualities are not known.

This TCR came from a man younger than 35 in good health and CMV-seronegative. The V gene is TRBV28 and the J gene is TRBJ1-2; 7 central nucleotides agree with TRBD1. Sequenced input: PBMCs. The DNA sequence follows: TGTGCCAGCAGCTCGACAGGGATTAACTATGGCTACACCTTC. This translates into CASSSTGINYGYTF.